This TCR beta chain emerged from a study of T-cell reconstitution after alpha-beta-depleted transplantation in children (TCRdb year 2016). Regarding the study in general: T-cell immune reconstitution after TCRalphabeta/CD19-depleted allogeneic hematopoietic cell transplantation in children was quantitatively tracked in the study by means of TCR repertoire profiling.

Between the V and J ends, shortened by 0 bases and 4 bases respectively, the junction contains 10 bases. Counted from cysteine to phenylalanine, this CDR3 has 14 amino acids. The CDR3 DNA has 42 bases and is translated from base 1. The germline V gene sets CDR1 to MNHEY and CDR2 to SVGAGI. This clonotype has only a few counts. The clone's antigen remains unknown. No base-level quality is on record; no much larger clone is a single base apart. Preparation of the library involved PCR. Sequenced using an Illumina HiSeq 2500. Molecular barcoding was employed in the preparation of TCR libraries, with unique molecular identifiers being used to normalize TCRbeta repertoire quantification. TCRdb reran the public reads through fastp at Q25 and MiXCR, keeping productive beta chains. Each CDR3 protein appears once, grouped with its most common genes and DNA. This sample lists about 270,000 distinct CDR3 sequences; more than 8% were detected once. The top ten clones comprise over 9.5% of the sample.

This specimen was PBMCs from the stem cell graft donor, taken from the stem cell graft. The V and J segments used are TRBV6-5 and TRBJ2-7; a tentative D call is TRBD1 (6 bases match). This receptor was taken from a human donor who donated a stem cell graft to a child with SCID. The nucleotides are TGTGCCAGCAGTTACTCAGGGGGTCGGTACGAGCAGTACTTC. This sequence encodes CASSYSGGRYEQYF.